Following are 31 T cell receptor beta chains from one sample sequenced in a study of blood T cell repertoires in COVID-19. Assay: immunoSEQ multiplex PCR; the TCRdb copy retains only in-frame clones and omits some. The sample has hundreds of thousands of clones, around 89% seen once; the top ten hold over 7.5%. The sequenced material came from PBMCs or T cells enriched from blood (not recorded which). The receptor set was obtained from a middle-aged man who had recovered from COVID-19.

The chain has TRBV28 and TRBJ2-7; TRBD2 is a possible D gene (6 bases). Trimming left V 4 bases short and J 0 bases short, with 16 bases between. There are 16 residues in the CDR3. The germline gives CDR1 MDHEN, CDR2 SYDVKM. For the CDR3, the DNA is TGTGCCAGCAGTTCCCCGGGCGGGGAGAGCTCCTACGAGCAGTACTTC. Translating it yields CASSSPGGESSYEQYF.

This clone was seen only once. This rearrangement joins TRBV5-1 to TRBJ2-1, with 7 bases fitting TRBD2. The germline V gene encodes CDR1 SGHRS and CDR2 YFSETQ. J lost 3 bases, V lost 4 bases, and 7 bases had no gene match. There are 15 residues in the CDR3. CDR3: CASSDPSGYYNEQFF. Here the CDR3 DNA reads TGCGCCAGCAGCGACCCTAGCGGCTACTACAATGAGCAGTTCTTC.

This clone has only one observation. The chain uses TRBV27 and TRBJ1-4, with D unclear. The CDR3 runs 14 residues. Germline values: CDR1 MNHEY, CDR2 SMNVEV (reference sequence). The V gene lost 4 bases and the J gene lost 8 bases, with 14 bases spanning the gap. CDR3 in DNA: TGTGCCAGCAGTTCCCCGGGAGCACTCGAAAAACTGTTTTTT. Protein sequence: CASSSPGALEKLFF.

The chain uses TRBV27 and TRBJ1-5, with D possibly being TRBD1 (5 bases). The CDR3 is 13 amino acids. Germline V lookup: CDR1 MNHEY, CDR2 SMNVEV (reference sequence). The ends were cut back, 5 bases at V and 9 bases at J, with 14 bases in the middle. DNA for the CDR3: TGTGCCAGCAGTACACGGGGGGGTTCGCCCCAGCATTTT. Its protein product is CASSTRGGSPQHF.

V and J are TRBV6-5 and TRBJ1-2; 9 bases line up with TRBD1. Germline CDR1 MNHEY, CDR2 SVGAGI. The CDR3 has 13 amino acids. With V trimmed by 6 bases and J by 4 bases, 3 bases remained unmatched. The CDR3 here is CASRATGGYGYTF. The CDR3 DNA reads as TGTGCCAGCAGGGCGACAGGGGGCTATGGCTACACCTTC.

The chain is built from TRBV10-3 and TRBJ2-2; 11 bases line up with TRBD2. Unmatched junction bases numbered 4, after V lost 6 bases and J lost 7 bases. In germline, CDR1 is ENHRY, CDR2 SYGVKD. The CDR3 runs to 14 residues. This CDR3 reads CAISLLAGDGELFF. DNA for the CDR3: TGTGCCATCAGCCTACTAGCGGGAGACGGGGAGCTGTTTTTT.

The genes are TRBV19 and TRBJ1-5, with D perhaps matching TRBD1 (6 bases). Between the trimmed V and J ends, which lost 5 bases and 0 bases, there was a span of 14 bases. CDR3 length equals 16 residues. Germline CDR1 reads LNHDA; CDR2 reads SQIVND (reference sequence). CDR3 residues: CASSPWVQGSNQPQHF. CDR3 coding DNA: TGTGCCAGTAGTCCCTGGGTACAGGGTAGCAATCAGCCCCAGCATTTT.

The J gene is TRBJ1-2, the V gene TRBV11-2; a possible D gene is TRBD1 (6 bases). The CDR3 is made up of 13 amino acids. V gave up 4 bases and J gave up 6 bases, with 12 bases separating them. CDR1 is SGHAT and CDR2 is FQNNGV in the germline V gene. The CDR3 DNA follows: TGTGCCAGCAGCTCGTTGGGGGGGCATGGCTACACCTTC. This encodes CASSSLGGHGYTF.

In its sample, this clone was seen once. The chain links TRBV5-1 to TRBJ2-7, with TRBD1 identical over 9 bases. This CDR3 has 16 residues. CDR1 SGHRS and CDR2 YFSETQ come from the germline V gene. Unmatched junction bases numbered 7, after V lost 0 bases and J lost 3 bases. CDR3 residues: CASSLGPGTGNYEQYF. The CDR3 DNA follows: TGCGCCAGCAGCTTGGGCCCCGGGACAGGGAACTACGAGCAGTACTTC. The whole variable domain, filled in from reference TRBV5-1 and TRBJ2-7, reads KAGVTQTPRYLIKTRGQQVTLSCSPISGHRSVSWYQQTPGQGLQFLFEYFSETQRNKGNFPGRFSGRQFSNSRSEMNVSTLELGDSALYLCASSLGPGTGNYEQYFGPGTRLTVT.

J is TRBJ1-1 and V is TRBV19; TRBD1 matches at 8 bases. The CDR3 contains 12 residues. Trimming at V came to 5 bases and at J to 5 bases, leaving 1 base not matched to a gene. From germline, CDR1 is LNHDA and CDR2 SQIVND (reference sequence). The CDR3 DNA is TGTGCCAGTAGTCGGGACAGGACTGAAGCTTTCTTT. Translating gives CASSRDRTEAFF.

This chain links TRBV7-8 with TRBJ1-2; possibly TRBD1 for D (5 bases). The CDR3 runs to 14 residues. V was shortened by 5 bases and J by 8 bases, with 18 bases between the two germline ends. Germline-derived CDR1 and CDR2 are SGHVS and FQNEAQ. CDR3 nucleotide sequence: TGTGCCAGCAGCCGCTTGGGGGGGTTGGTCGGCTACACCTTC. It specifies CASSRLGGLVGYTF.

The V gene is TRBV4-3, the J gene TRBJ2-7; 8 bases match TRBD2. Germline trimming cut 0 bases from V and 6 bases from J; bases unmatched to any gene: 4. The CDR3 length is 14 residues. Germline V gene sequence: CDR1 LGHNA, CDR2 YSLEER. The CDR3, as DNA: TGCGCCAGCAGCCAAGATCCGGGGGGGTCCGAGCAGTACTTC. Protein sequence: CASSQDPGGSEQYF.

CDR3 amino acids: CACVTANRGLWGNTEAFF. DNA of the CDR3: TGTGCCTGCGTCACGGCTAACAGGGGGCTTTGGGGGAACACTGAAGCTTTCTTT. The chain uses TRBV30 and TRBJ1-1; TRBD1 agrees at 9 bases. CDR1 is GTSNPN and CDR2 is SVGIG in the germline V gene (reference sequence). The CDR3 covers 18 residues. J was trimmed by 1 base and V by 6 bases; bases with no gene match: 18.

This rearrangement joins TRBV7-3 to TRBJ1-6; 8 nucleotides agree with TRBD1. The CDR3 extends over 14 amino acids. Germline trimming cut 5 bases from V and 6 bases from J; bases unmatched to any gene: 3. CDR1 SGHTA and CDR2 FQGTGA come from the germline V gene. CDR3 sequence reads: CASSPGQGNSPLHF. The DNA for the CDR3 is TGTGCCAGCAGCCCTGGACAGGGTAATTCACCCCTCCACTTT.

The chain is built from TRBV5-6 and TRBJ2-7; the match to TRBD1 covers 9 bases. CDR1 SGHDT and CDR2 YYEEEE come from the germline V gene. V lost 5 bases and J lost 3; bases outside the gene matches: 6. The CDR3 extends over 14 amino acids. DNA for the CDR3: TGTGCCAGCAGGGGACAGGGATCTCTCTACGAGCAGTACTTC. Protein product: CASRGQGSLYEQYF.

CDR3 coding DNA: TGCGCCAGCAGTGTCAACAGGGACCAACCCTACGAGCAGTACTTC. This codes for CASSVNRDQPYEQYF. The V and J genes are TRBV10-1 and TRBJ2-7; D is perhaps TRBD1 (6 bases). V gave up 4 bases and J gave up 2 bases, with 15 bases separating them. From germline, CDR1 is WNHNN and CDR2 SYGVQD (reference sequence). The CDR3 has 15 amino acids.

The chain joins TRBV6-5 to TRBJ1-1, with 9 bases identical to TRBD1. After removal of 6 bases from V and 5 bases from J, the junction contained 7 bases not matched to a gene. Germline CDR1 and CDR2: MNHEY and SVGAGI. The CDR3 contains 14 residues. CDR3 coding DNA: TGTGCCAGCAGCTATAACAGGGGGCGGACTGAAGCTTTCTTT. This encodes CASSYNRGRTEAFF.

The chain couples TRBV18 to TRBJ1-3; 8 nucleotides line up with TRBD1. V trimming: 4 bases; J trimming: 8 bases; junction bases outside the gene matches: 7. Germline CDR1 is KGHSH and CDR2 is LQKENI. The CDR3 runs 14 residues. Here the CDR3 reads CASSLGQGGDTIYF. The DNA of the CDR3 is TGTGCCAGCTCACTCGGACAGGGAGGAGACACCATATATTTT.

In nucleotides, the CDR3 is TGTGCCAGTAGTAATATGGCAGTGATCTCTGAAGCTTTCTTT. It encodes CASSNMAVISEAFF. The chain links TRBV19 to TRBJ1-1; D is ambiguous. The CDR3 sequence is 14 residues long. V lost 4 bases to trimming and J lost 6 bases, with 15 bases between them. Germline assignment: CDR1 LNHDA and CDR2 SQIVND (reference sequence).

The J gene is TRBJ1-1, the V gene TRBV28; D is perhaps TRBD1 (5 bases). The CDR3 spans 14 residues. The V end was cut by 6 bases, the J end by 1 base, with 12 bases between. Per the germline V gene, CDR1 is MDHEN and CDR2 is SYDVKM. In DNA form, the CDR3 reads TGTGCCAGCAGAACCCAGGGATCGAACACTGAAGCTTTCTTT. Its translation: CASRTQGSNTEAFF.

CDR3 in amino acids: CASSLDSAGLNLYGYTF. CDR3 coding DNA: TGTGCCAGCAGCTTAGATTCAGCAGGCCTGAACCTCTATGGCTACACCTTC. J is TRBJ1-2 and V is TRBV7-2; D is unresolved. Germline V CDR1 and CDR2: SGHTA, FQGNSA. The CDR3 length is 17 residues. V was shortened by 1 base and J by 4 bases, with 19 bases between the two germline ends.

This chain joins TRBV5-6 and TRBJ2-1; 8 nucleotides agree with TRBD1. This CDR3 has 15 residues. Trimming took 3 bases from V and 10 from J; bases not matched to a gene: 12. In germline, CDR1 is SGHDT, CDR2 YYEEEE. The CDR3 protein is CASSYYPGQAPEQFF. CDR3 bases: TGTGCCAGCAGCTATTATCCGGGACAGGCTCCCGAGCAGTTCTTC.

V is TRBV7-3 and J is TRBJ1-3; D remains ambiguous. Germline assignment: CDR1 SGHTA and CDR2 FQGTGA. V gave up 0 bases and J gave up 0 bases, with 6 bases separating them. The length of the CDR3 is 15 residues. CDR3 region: CASSLTGSSGNTIYF. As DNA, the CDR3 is TGTGCCAGCAGCTTAACTGGCAGCTCTGGAAACACCATATATTTT.

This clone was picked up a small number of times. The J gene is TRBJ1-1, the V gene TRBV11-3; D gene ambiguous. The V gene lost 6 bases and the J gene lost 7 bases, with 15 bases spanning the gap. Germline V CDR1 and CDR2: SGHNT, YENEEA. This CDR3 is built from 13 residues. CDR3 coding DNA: TGTGCCAGCAGTTACACGGGTCGGGGTGAAGCTTTCTTT. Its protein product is CASSYTGRGEAFF.

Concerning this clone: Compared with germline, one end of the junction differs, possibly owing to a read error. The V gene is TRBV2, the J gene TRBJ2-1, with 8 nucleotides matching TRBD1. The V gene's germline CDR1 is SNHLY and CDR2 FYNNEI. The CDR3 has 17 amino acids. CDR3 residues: CASSEPTGTGKPNEQFF. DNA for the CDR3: TGTGCCAGCAGTGAACCAACCGGGACAGGTAAACCCAATGAACAGTTCTTC.

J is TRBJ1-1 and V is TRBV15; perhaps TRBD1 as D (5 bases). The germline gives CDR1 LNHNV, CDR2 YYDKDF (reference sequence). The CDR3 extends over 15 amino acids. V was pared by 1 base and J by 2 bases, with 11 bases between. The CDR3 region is CATSRGRRGNTEAFF. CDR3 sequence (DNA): TGTGCCACCAGCAGAGGGCGTAGGGGAAACACTGAAGCTTTCTTT.

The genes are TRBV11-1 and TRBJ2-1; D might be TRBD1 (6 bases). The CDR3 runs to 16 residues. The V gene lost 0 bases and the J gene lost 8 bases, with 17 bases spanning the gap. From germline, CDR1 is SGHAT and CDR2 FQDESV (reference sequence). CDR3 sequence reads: CASSLAGSWGLDEQFF. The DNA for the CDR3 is TGTGCCAGCAGCTTAGCGGGTTCTTGGGGGCTGGATGAGCAGTTCTTC.

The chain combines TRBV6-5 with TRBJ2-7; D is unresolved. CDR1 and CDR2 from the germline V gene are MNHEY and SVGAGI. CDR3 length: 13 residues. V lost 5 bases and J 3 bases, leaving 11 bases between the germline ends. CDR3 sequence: CASSLKPIYEQYF. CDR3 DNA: TGTGCCAGCAGTCTAAAGCCGATCTACGAGCAGTACTTC.

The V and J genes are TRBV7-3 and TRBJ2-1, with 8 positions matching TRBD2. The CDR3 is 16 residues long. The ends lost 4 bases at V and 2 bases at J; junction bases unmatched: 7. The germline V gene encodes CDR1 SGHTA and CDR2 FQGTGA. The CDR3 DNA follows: TGTGCCAGCAGCTCAGTAGCGGGGAGGGCCTACAATGAGCAGTTCTTC. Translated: CASSSVAGRAYNEQFF.

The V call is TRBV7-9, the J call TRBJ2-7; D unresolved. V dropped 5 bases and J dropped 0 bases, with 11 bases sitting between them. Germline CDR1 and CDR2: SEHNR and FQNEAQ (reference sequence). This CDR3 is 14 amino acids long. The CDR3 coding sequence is TGTGCCAGCAGCAAGCCTGAAAGCTCCTACGAGCAGTACTTC. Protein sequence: CASSKPESSYEQYF.

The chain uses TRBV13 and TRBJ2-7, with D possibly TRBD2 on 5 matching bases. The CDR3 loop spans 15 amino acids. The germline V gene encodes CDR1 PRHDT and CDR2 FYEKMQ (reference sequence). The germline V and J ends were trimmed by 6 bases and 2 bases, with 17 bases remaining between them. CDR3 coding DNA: TGTGCCAGCAGACAGCAGTCCGGGGTAACCTACGAGCAGTACTTC. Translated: CASRQQSGVTYEQYF.